This T cell receptor beta chain comes out of a study of blood T cell repertoires in COVID-19. Study in general: From the United States, Italy and Spain came samples of acute and convalescent COVID-19. T cells, B-cell-depleted T cells, or PBMCs supplied cDNA or gDNA.

Original data processing: Reference gene primer amplification in the assay estimated nucleated cell counts. Profiling relied on immunoSEQ multiplex PCR, and the TCRdb table lists in-frame clones only, not all of them. The D gene and trimming were derived from the DNA, and the V and J assignments and clone size from that table. The sample includes about 150,000 clones, 80% to 90% seen only once; the top ten take roughly 14%. There are 15 residues in the CDR3. Germline CDR1 and CDR2: MRHNA and SNTAGT. Germline trimming cut 8 bases from V and 3 bases from J; bases unmatched to any gene: 10. Input material: peripheral blood. The chain links TRBV6-4 to TRBJ2-3; 8 bases map to TRBD2. The TCR was taken from a woman in her forties with acute or convalescent COVID-19. CDR3 in amino acids: CASFLGLASTDTQYF. CDR3 coding DNA: TGTGCCAGCTTCTTAGGACTAGCATCGACAGATACGCAGTATTTT.